This T cell receptor beta chain was sequenced during a study of T cell repertoires in cytomegalovirus infection. Study in general: CMV infection together with matching HLA type was indicated by public TCR beta signatures.

This clonotype has only a few counts. Its antigen is unidentified. Study-level results: Cumulative frequency (of public TCR beta family members) identified carriers of CMV plus the relevant HLA. Dominating the ex vivo response were TCR beta clonotypes that were CMV-specific and HLA-C-restricted.

Per germline, CDR1 MNHEY and CDR2 SMNVEV (reference sequence). The CDR3 sequence is 15 residues long. The junction had 0 bases not matched to a gene; V was cut back by 0 bases and J by 2 bases. TCRdb independently ran MiXCR on the reads; one entry per CDR3 protein. In the table there are 600,000 to 800,000 distinct CDR3 sequences, 24% of which are singletons. Source material: CD8+ T cells from PBMCs. The genes are TRBV27 and TRBJ1-2; TRBD1 matches at 10 bases. This receptor was obtained from a human donor in good health (CMV status not recorded). Some clones in this sample may be carry-over from other donors' samples. The CDR3 DNA sequence: TGTGCCAGCAGTTTATCGACAGGGGGCAACTATGGCTACACCTTC. The encoded protein is CASSLSTGGNYGYTF.